This entry lists 6 T cell receptor beta chains sequenced from one sample in a study of OX40 agonist ivuxolimab in advanced cancers. Generated by immunoSEQ multiplex PCR, the TCRdb table keeps only in-frame clones and is missing some. The data contain approximately 79,000 clones, 85% to 90% of them singletons. The sequenced sample was CD4+ or CD8+ T cells sorted from blood, obtained in a trial of the OX40 agonist ivuxolimab. The receptor set was obtained from an adult with an advanced solid tumor such as melanoma, head and neck, liver or kidney cancer.

The V and J genes are TRBV6-1 and TRBJ2-7, with D maybe TRBD1 (5 bases). The germline V gene has CDR1 MNHNS and CDR2 SASEGT. The CDR3 contains 13 residues. The V end lost 6 bases, the J end lost 11 bases, and 20 bases lay between the germline ends. The CDR3, as DNA: TGTGCCAGCAGCGCGACAGTTCAGACCTTAAAGTACTTC. As protein: CASSATVQTLKYF.

The chain employs TRBV7-9 and TRBJ2-2; 9 bases align to TRBD2. The J segment lost 4 bases and the V segment lost 6 bases, leaving 6 bases of the junction unmatched. The CDR3 runs to 15 residues. Germline-derived CDR1 and CDR2 are SEHNR and FQNEAQ (reference sequence). The CDR3 sequence is CASRRDSGSTGELFF. In DNA form, the CDR3 reads TGTGCCAGCAGAAGGGATAGCGGGAGCACCGGGGAGCTGTTTTTT.

The chain couples TRBV2 to TRBJ2-2; 9 nucleotides match TRBD2. The CDR3 length is 18 residues. Trimming removed 1 base from V and 0 bases from J; junction bases left unmatched: 6. Germline V lookup: CDR1 SNHLY, CDR2 FYNNEI. The DNA of the CDR3 is TGTGCCAGCAGTGAAGGGGGTCCTAGCGGGGCGAACACCGGGGAGCTGTTTTTT. It specifies CASSEGGPSGANTGELFF. The whole variable domain, filled in from reference TRBV2 and TRBJ2-2, reads EPEVTQTPSHQVTQMGQEVILRCVPISNHLYFYWYRQILGQKVEFLVSFYNNEISEKSEIFDDQFSVERPDGSNFTLKIRSTKLEDSAMYFCASSEGGPSGANTGELFFGEGSRLTVL.

This chain connects TRBV5-5 to TRBJ2-4, with 11 bases matching TRBD2. Trimming took 3 bases from V and 9 from J; bases not matched to a gene: 8. Germline CDR1 is SGHKS and CDR2 is YYEKEE (reference sequence). There are 15 residues in the CDR3. The CDR3 loop reads CASSYISGGAGIQYF. In nucleotides, the CDR3 is TGTGCCAGCAGCTACATTAGCGGGGGGGCCGGCATTCAGTACTTC. The whole variable domain, remainder taken from reference TRBV5-5 and TRBJ2-4, is DAGVTQSPTHLIKTRGQQVTLRCSPISGHKSVSWYQQVLGQGPQFIFQYYEKEERGRGNFPDRFSARQFPNYSSELNVNALLLGDSALYLCASSYISGGAGIQYFGAGTRLSVL.

This clone was counted a few times. This chain connects TRBV6-1 to TRBJ2-1; TRBD2 matches at 14 bases. The CDR3 has 20 residues. Germline trimming cut 2 bases from V and 7 bases from J; bases unmatched to any gene: 16. Germline loops: CDR1 MNHNS, CDR2 SASEGT. The chain's CDR3 is CASSERRGLAGVFWGNEQFF. In DNA, the CDR3 is TGTGCCAGCAGTGAAAGGCGGGGACTAGCGGGGGTGTTCTGGGGAAATGAGCAGTTCTTC.

The rearrangement links TRBV5-1 to TRBJ1-2, with unresolved D. The germline V gene encodes CDR1 SGHRS and CDR2 YFSETQ. Trimming pared 0 bases from V and 7 bases from J, leaving 4 bases between. The CDR3 loop spans 11 amino acids. The CDR3 is CASSLDGGYTF. CDR3 in DNA: TGCGCCAGCAGCTTGGACGGTGGCTACACCTTC. The full variable domain, its missing parts supplied by reference TRBV5-1 and TRBJ1-2, is KAGVTQTPRYLIKTRGQQVTLSCSPISGHRSVSWYQQTPGQGLQFLFEYFSETQRNKGNFPGRFSGRQFSNSRSEMNVSTLELGDSALYLCASSLDGGYTFGSGTRLTVV.